This TCR beta chain was captured by sequencing in a study of a mutant IDH1 vaccine in newly diagnosed glioma. Background on the study: Beforehand, treatment had been radiotherapy, temozolomide, or both; the majority received both.

As for time point: baseline, week 1 (first vaccination visit). As for treatment: pre-vaccination baseline after standard-of-care therapy. Each of the donors came in with new WHO grade 3 or 4 astrocytomas that were IDH1-mutant and ATRX-lost. Only in-frame clones appear in the TCRdb table, and some are missing; sequencing was by immunoSEQ multiplex PCR. The sample includes 85,000 to 100,000 clones, roughly four fifths of them seen just once. The CDR3 covers 17 residues. V shed 0 bases, J shed 7 bases, and the junction held 8 bases outside the gene matches. CDR1 KGHSH and CDR2 LQKENI come from the germline V gene. Findings and limits, study-wide: Shifts in the top peripheral T cell clonotypes seemed unrelated to pseudoprogression. Vaccination induced immune responses in over 85% of patients.

Remarks on this clone: Its antigen is undetermined.

This receptor was identified in a woman aged 45-65 years with glioma. The specimen comprised PBMCs, sampled from a glioma patient treated with radiotherapy, temozolomide or both. The rearrangement joins TRBV18 to TRBJ2-1; TRBD2 agrees at 11 bases. The CDR3 bases are TGTGCCAGCTCACCACCGACTAGCGGGGCGGGACGGAATGAGCAGTTCTTC. This translates into CASSPPTSGAGRNEQFF.